This paragraph covers one TCR beta chain sequence. No antigen is known for it. This sample was included in a study of cytomegalovirus exposure and HLA in healthy donors. Study-level information: Earlier sequencing of about 179 million T cells yielded under 120 million unique TCR beta sequences.

Study results and caveats: TCR beta sequences reportedly predicted most subjects' HLA-A and HLA-B alleles accurately. A later analysis showed HLA-associated TCR beta chains outstripping equally common others in clonal expansion.

V dropped 1 base and J dropped 10 bases, with 14 bases sitting between them. Germline V gene sequence: CDR1 KGHSH, CDR2 LQKENI. The CDR3 totals 14 residues. PCR amplification relied on 60 Vbeta primers (plus 13 Jbeta primers). Assay used: immunoSEQ multiplex PCR; TCRdb lists only in-frame clones, some missing. The data show 150,000 or so clones, 85% seen once. This TCR was recovered from a woman aged 18-29 years in good health and CMV-seronegative. The sequencing sample was made of PBMCs. The chain joins TRBV18 to TRBJ2-1; the D gene is possibly TRBD2 (6 bases). The DNA for the CDR3 is TGTGCCAGCTCACCACAACAAGATGGGGGGGAGCAGTTCTTC. Protein product: CASSPQQDGGEQFF.